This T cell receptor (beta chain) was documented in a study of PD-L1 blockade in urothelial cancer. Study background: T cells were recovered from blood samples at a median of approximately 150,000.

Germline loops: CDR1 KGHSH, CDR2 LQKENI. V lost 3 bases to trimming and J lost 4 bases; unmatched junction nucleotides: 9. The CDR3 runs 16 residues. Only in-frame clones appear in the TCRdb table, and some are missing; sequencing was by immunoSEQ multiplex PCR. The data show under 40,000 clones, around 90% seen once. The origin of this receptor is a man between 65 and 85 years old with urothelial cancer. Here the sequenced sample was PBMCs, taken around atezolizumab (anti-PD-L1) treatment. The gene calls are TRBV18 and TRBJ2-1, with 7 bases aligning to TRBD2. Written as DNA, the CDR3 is TGTGCCAGCTCACCGCGGGACGGGAGGATATACAATGAGCAGTTCTTC. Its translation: CASSPRDGRIYNEQFF.